This T cell receptor (beta chain) derives from a study of technical replicates of blood from a few donors. V gave up 5 bases and J gave up 0 bases; unmatched junction bases: 4. The CDR3 totals 15 residues. Germline CDR1 MNHEY, CDR2 SMNVEV (reference sequence). Clones were read by immunoSEQ multiplex PCR, and TCRdb kept only the in-frame ones, dropping some. The data show 65,000 to 80,000 clones, with 95% to 98% seen just once and about 0.3% held by the top ten. V and J are TRBV27 and TRBJ2-7; 10 nucleotides agree with TRBD2. Sequencing was carried out using T cells isolated from PBMCs. The receptor's source is a human donor in good health. The CDR3 reads CASSHVAGGSYEQYF. The CDR3 DNA follows: TGTGCCAGCAGTCACGTAGCGGGAGGCTCCTACGAGCAGTACTTC.